Each of the 4 T cell receptor beta chains below was sequenced from the same sample in a study of cytomegalovirus exposure and HLA in healthy donors. The PCR contained 60 Vbeta and 13 Jbeta primers. TCRdb's copy holds only in-frame clones and misses some; the assay was immunoSEQ multiplex PCR. In the table there are 150,000 to 200,000 clones, about nine tenths of which are singletons. Sequenced input: PBMCs. The origin of the receptors is a boy aged 2 to 10 in good health and CMV-seronegative.

This clone was counted a few times. The chain joins TRBV28 to TRBJ2-6; D may be TRBD1 (6 bases). CDR3 length equals 16 residues. V lost 10 bases and J lost 0, with 16 bases in between. Per the germline V gene, CDR1 is MDHEN and CDR2 is SYDVKM. The CDR3 reads CATGRGQLSGANVLTF. The CDR3 nucleotides read TGTGCCACGGGCAGGGGCCAACTCTCTGGGGCCAACGTCCTGACTTTC.

The chain employs TRBV30 and TRBJ2-1; perhaps TRBD2 as D (5 bases). The CDR3 is 15 residues long. The V gene's germline CDR1 is GTSNPN and CDR2 SVGIG (reference sequence). V dropped 3 bases and J dropped 0 bases, with 12 bases sitting between them. CDR3 sequence reads: CAWSADLSSYNEQFF. CDR3 coding DNA: TGTGCCTGGAGCGCGGACTTAAGCTCCTACAATGAGCAGTTCTTC.

This clone was seen once. DNA for the CDR3: TGTGCCTGGAGGGGGGAGGTATCCTACGAGCAGTACTTC. Residues: CAWRGEVSYEQYF. J is TRBJ2-7 and V is TRBV30; perhaps TRBD2 as D (6 bases). The CDR3 contains 13 residues. The V end was cut by 3 bases, the J end by 1 base, with 10 bases between. CDR1 and CDR2 from the germline V gene are GTSNPN and SVGIG (reference sequence).

Concerning this clone itself: The germline gene is not matched at one end of the junction; a read error may be the cause. This rearrangement joins TRBV7-9 to TRBJ2-7; 8 nucleotides agree with TRBD1. The CDR3 has 14 amino acids. CDR1 and CDR2 from the germline V gene are SEHNR and FQNEAQ (reference sequence). As DNA, the CDR3 is TGTTCCAGCAGCCCATCGACAGGGGAACACGAGCAGTACTTC. Translated, it gives CSSSPSTGEHEQYF. Complete variable domain (other parts from reference TRBV7-9 and TRBJ2-7): DTGVSQNPRHKITKRGQNVTFRCDPISEHNRLYWYRQTLGQGPEFLTYFQNEAQLEKSRLLSDRFSAERPKGSFSTLEIQRTEQGDSAMYLCSSSPSTGEHEQYFGPGTRLTVT.